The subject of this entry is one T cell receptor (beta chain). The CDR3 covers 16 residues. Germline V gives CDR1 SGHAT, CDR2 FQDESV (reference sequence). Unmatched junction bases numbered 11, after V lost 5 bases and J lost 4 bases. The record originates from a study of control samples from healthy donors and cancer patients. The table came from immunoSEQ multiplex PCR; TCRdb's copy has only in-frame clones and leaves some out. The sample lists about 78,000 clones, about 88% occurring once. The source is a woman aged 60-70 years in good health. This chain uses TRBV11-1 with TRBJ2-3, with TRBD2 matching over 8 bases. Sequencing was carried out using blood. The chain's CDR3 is CASSPTGGRAPDTQYF. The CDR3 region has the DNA TGTGCCAGCAGCCCCACGGGGGGGCGGGCACCAGATACGCAGTATTTT.